What follows are 10 T cell receptor beta chains derived from one specimen sequenced in a study of Graves' ophthalmopathy and Graves' hyperthyroidism (dated by TCRdb to the late 2010s). TCRdb shows the sequencer as Illumina HiSeq 2000. For repertoire sequencing, TCR beta CDR3 regions were amplified from RNA transcripts. A first-round RT-PCR used HTBI primers with the Qiagen OneStep RT-PCR kit, followed by a second-round multiplex PCR, size selection and purification. TCRdb handled the public reads itself, with Q25 trimming in fastp and clone calling in MiXCR, and kept productive beta chains. Rows with a matching CDR3 protein are joined into one entry that keeps the most common DNA and genes. The sample profile shows tens of thousands of distinct CDR3 sequences; over 40% of them were found once. Roughly 18% of the sample belongs to the ten largest clones. The specimen was peripheral blood. The receptors were gathered from an adult man with Graves' ophthalmopathy.

This rearrangement joins TRBV7-6 to TRBJ2-3; D is unclear. The CDR3 spans 13 residues. V was clipped by 5 bases and J by 6 bases, with 12 bases between them. Germline V gives CDR1 SGHVS, CDR2 FNYEAQ. CDR3 loop: CASSPWRGDTQYF. DNA of the CDR3: TGTGCCAGCAGCCCTTGGCGAGGTGATACGCAGTATTTT.

Ten or more counts support this clonotype. This chain uses TRBV28 with TRBJ2-3; TRBD1 agrees at 7 bases. With V trimmed by 2 bases and J by 1 base, 3 bases remained unmatched. The CDR3 length is 15 residues. The germline gives CDR1 MDHEN, CDR2 SYDVKM. Written as DNA, the CDR3 is TGTGCCAGCAGTTTAGACAGGGTAGGCACAGATACGCAGTATTTT. Protein: CASSLDRVGTDTQYF.

This clonotype occurred a few times. The germline gene is not matched at one end of the junction; a read error may be the cause. The chain uses TRBV7-8 and TRBJ2-7; D might be TRBD1 (5 bases). The V gene's germline CDR1 is SGHVS and CDR2 FQNEAQ. This CDR3 region has 12 residues. Here the CDR3 reads CASSLGACEQYF. CDR3 sequence (DNA): TGTGCCAGCAGTTTAGGGGCCTGCGAGCAGTACTTC.

This rearrangement joins TRBV9 to TRBJ1-5; 8 nucleotides match TRBD1. There are 14 residues in the CDR3. CDR1 and CDR2 from the germline V gene are SGDLS and YYNGEE. V was clipped by 5 bases and J by 6 bases; unmatched bases: 7. CDR3 residues: CASRRTGSGQPQHF. The CDR3 DNA reads as TGTGCCAGCAGGCGGACAGGGTCTGGTCAGCCCCAGCATTTT.

This sequence joins TRBV19 and TRBJ1-5, with 9 bases matching TRBD1. CDR3 length: 18 amino acids. CDR1 is LNHDA and CDR2 is SQIVND in the germline V gene (reference sequence). V lost 9 bases to trimming and J lost 5 bases; unmatched junction nucleotides: 20. The chain's CDR3 is CARSPGTGSSPIDQPQHF. The DNA for the CDR3 is TGTGCCAGAAGTCCGGGGACAGGGAGTTCCCCGATTGATCAGCCCCAGCATTTT.

V usage is TRBV7-7 and J usage is TRBJ2-7; D possibly corresponds to TRBD1 (5 bases). CDR1 is SSHAT, CDR2 FNYEAQ, per germline (reference sequence). The CDR3 totals 12 residues. For the CDR3, the DNA is TGTGCTAGAGAAAAGGGGACCTACGAGCAGTACTTC. It codes for CAREKGTYEQYF.

The V call is TRBV6-5, the J call TRBJ2-3, with 9 positions matching TRBD1. The CDR3 totals 13 residues. With 8 bases clipped from V and 1 base from J, the junction kept 1 base outside the gene matches. CDR1 and CDR2 (germline): MNHEY, SVGAGI. The CDR3 is CASRDRGTDTQYF. DNA for the CDR3: TGTGCCAGCCGGGACAGGGGCACAGATACGCAGTATTTT.

The gene calls are TRBV19 and TRBJ1-1; 7 bases line up with TRBD1. The CDR3 has 14 amino acids. Losses at the gene ends were 9 bases for V and 5 bases for J; bases not matched to a gene: 12. CDR1 is LNHDA, CDR2 SQIVND, per germline (reference sequence). The CDR3, as DNA: TGTGCCAGCGCAGGAGACAGGGTTTGGACTGAAGCTTTCTTT. Its protein product is CASAGDRVWTEAFF.

The chain has TRBV9 and TRBJ2-7; 9 bases are shared with TRBD1. V gave up 2 bases and J gave up 7 bases; unmatched junction bases: 10. In germline, CDR1 is SGDLS, CDR2 YYNGEE. CDR3 length: 15 amino acids. The chain's CDR3 is CASSVGTGQRGEQYF. In DNA form, the CDR3 reads TGTGCCAGCAGCGTCGGGACAGGGCAACGGGGAGAGCAGTACTTC.

The V gene is TRBV7-3, the J gene TRBJ2-6, with TRBD1 as a possible D gene (6 bases). CDR1 SGHTA and CDR2 FQGTGA come from the germline V gene. V was trimmed by 2 bases and J by 4 bases, leaving 9 bases between them. CDR3 length: 15 amino acids. The CDR3 DNA follows: TGTGCCAGCAGCTTAGCCGGGACAGGGGCCAACGTCCTGACTTTC. Protein product: CASSLAGTGANVLTF.